The rows below give T cell receptor beta chains drawn from one sample of a study of cytomegalovirus exposure and HLA in healthy donors. Clones were sequenced by immunoSEQ multiplex PCR, and TCRdb holds only the in-frame ones, with some missing. In the table there are about 130,000 clones, approximately 74% of which are singletons. Sequenced input: PBMCs. These receptors were taken from a man in his forties or fifties in good health and CMV-seropositive. CDR3s include the opening cysteine and the closing phenylalanine or tryptophan. Each record gives: clone size, D gene, J gene, V gene, CDR3 DNA, CDR3 protein. A D gene is named only where the DNA matches it firmly. Where a row states a size, it is once, few, many or the class of an expanded clone; other rows omit it.

.	.	TRBJ1-1	TRBV14	TGTGCCAGCAGCCAACGGCGGGCAGCGTGGAACACTGAAGCTTTCTTT	CASSQRRAAWNTEAFF
.	.	TRBJ2-7	TRBV27	TGTGCCAGCAGTCCCTCGGGGATAGTGCAGTACTTC	CASSPSGIVQYF
once	.	TRBJ2-2	TRBV5-4	TGTGCCAGCAGCCCCCTCGGGGGAGGCACCGGGGAGCTGTTTTTT	CASSPLGGGTGELFF
.	.	TRBJ2-2	TRBV4-3	TGCGCCAGCAGCCAAGACCTACTGAACACCGGGGAGCTGTTTTTT	CASSQDLLNTGELFF
.	TRBD2	TRBJ2-5	TRBV5-1	TGCGCCAGCAGCTTGAAGCTCGCGGGGGGGGTGTACCAAGAGACCCAGTACTTC	CASSLKLAGGVYQETQYF
.	.	TRBJ1-1	TRBV5-1	TGCGCCAGCAGCTTCGCGAGTAACACTGAAGCTTTCTTT	CASSFASNTEAFF
.	.	TRBJ2-5	TRBV27	TGTGCCAGCAGTCCCCGTCTAGCGCGACAAGAGACCCAGTACTTC	CASSPRLARQETQYF
.	TRBD2	TRBJ2-7	TRBV5-1	TGCGCCAGCAGCTTGGCCTCGGGACTAGCGGCATCCGAGCAGTACTTC	CASSLASGLAASEQYF
.	.	TRBJ2-3	TRBV7-3	TGTGCCAGCAGTAACAGCGGCCATAGCACAGATACGCAGTATTTT	CASSNSGHSTDTQYF
.	TRBD1	TRBJ1-1	TRBV7-6	TGTGCCAGCAGCTTAGCAGGACAGGGGGAAGCTTTCTTT	CASSLAGQGEAFF
.	.	TRBJ1-2	TRBV6-1	TGTGCCAGCATCCATAGACAGTCTAACTATGGCTACACCTTC	CASIHRQSNYGYTF
.	.	TRBJ1-5	TRBV30	TGTGCCTGGAGTAACTTCAGGAGCAATCAGCCCCAGCATTTT	CAWSNFRSNQPQHF
.	.	TRBJ1-2	TRBV4-1	TGCGCCAGCAGCCAAGATATGATGCGGGGGGAAGGCTACACCTTC	CASSQDMMRGEGYTF
once	TRBD2	TRBJ2-1	TRBV29-1	TGCAGCGTTGTCCCCGCACTAGCGGGAGACTACAATGAGCAGTTCTTC	CSVVPALAGDYNEQFF
.	TRBD2	TRBJ2-7	TRBV18	TGTGCCAGCTCACTACCCGGACTAGAGCGGTACTTC	CASSLPGLERYF
few	.	TRBJ1-4	TRBV7-8	TGTGCCAGCAGCTTAGCGGCACAGCCGAAACTGTTTTTT	CASSLAAQPKLFF
.	.	TRBJ2-2	TRBV19	TGTGCCAGTAGTATGGGGGGGCAACCATACACCGGGGAGCTGTTTTTT	CASSMGGQPYTGELFF
few	TRBD1	TRBJ1-2	TRBV5-1	TGCGCCAGCAGCCGCGGGACAGGGGGGAACTATGGCTACACCTTC	CASSRGTGGNYGYTF
.	.	TRBJ2-1	TRBV7-9	TGTGCCAGCAGCTTAGTCCAGGCCTACAATGAGCAGTTCTTC	CASSLVQAYNEQFF
.	.	TRBJ2-1	TRBV27	TGTGCCCCACAAGCGAAGGAGTTTAGTACTGAGCAGTTCTTC	CAPQAKEFSTEQFF
.	.	TRBJ2-3	TRBV6-5	TGTGCCAGCAGGGATGGCGAGGGAGCAGATACGCAGTATTTT	CASRDGEGADTQYF
.	TRBD2	TRBJ2-1	TRBV9	TGTGCCAGCAGCGTGGCTAGCGGGAGAGGCCGAAATGAGCAGTTCTTC	CASSVASGRGRNEQFF
.	.	TRBJ1-1	TRBV7-9	TGTGCCAGCAGCCTTAGGGCGGGGGTTAAGAACACTGAAGCTTTCTTT	CASSLRAGVKNTEAFF
.	.	TRBJ1-5	TRBV6-5	TGTGCCAGCAGACAGGGTGGAAGCAATCAGCCCCAGCATTTT	CASRQGGSNQPQHF
.	TRBD2	TRBJ2-7	TRBV19	TGTGCCAGTAGTATCGGCGGGAGGGAGCAGTACTTC	CASSIGGREQYF
.	TRBD1	TRBJ1-3	TRBV28	TGTGCCAGCAGTTTATGGCCCGCCCTGGGACAGTTATTT	CASSLWPALGQLF
.	.	TRBJ2-7	TRBV11-2	TGTGCCAGCAGTTCGCGGGACAGTCACTCCTTATACGAGCAGTACTTC	CASSSRDSHSLYEQYF
.	TRBD1	TRBJ2-1	TRBV7-8	TGTGCCAGCAGCTTAAACTCGGGACAGGGGGCGTATGAGCAGTTCTTC	CASSLNSGQGAYEQFF
.	TRBD1	TRBJ2-3	TRBV7-9	TGTGCCAGCAGTCGACAGGGATTACGGCAGTATTTT	CASSRQGLRQYF
.	.	TRBJ1-4	TRBV2	TGTGCCAGCGGGGGCCAAAGAGGAAATGAAAAACTGTTTTTT	CASGGQRGNEKLFF
.	.	TRBJ2-7	TRBV5-4	TGTGCCAGCAGCTTGGTCGGGGGGCGCGAGCAGTACTTC	CASSLVGGREQYF
.	TRBD2	TRBJ2-7	TRBV4-1	TGCGCCAGCAGCCAAGATCGTGGACTAGCGGGAAGCTCCTACGAGCAGTACTTC	CASSQDRGLAGSSYEQYF
.	.	TRBJ2-7	TRBV9	TGTGCCAGCAGCACCCGCTTGCGGGGAACCGAGCAGTACTTC	CASSTRLRGTEQYF
.	.	TRBJ2-5	TRBV13	TGTGCCAGCAGCTTAACGGGGGAGAGGGAAGAGACCCAGTACTTC	CASSLTGEREETQYF
.	.	TRBJ2-6	TRBV7-3	TGTGCCAGCAGCTCCGCGGGTACTGGGGCCAACGTCCTGACTTTC	CASSSAGTGANVLTF
.	.	TRBJ2-7	TRBV27	TGTGCCAGCAGTTTATCGGGACAAAACTCCGAGGAGTACTTC	CASSLSGQNSEEYF
.	TRBD1	TRBJ2-3	TRBV10-2	TGCGCCAGCAGTGACTGGGGACAGGGGTCGACGCAGTATTTT	CASSDWGQGSTQYF
.	TRBD1	TRBJ1-2	TRBV9	TGTGCCAGCAGCCCAAAGACAGGGAGCTATGGCTACACCTTC	CASSPKTGSYGYTF
.	.	TRBJ1-5	TRBV28	TGTGCCAGCAGTTCAGGGAATCAGCCCCAGCATTTT	CASSSGNQPQHF
.	.	TRBJ1-2	TRBV5-8	TGTGCCAGCAGCCGAGTGGGGAGAGATGGCTACACCTTC	CASSRVGRDGYTF
.	.	TRBJ2-2	TRBV19	TGTGCCAGTAGTATACGTCCCGGGGGGCTATCGAACACCGGGGAGCTGTTTTTT	CASSIRPGGLSNTGELFF
.	.	TRBJ1-5	TRBV19	TGTGCCAGTAGTTGGGGGCTGGGTCAGCCCCAGCATTTT	CASSWGLGQPQHF
.	.	TRBJ2-7	TRBV28	TGTGCCAGCAGTTTAGCACTAATCTACGAGCAGTACTTC	CASSLALIYEQYF
once	.	TRBJ1-5	TRBV2	TGTGCCAGCAGTAGTTTAAGACAGAATAATCAGCCCCAGCATTTT	CASSSLRQNNQPQHF
.	.	TRBJ1-5	TRBV9	TGTGCCAGCAGTGGCCCCGATAGCAATCAGCCCCAGCATTTT	CASSGPDSNQPQHF
.	TRBD1	TRBJ1-1	TRBV5-1	TGCGCCAGCAGCTTGGGGGGGGACAGGGGAGCCTCCGGAAACTTT	CASSLGGDRGASGNF
.	TRBD2	TRBJ2-2	TRBV29-1	TGCAGCGTTGGCCCGGGGGGCACCGGGGAGCTGTTTTTT	CSVGPGGTGELFF
once	.	TRBJ1-1	TRBV5-6	TGTGCCAGCAGCTTTAGCGGGGTTGGAATGAACACTGAAGCTTTCTTT	CASSFSGVGMNTEAFF
.	TRBD2	TRBJ2-5	TRBV6-4	TGTGCCAGCAGTGAAGGTAGCGGGGCCCAAGAGACCCAGTACTTC	CASSEGSGAQETQYF
.	.	TRBJ2-7	TRBV7-6	TGTGCCAGCAGCTTGGAGGGGGGGACCCACGAGCAGTACTTC	CASSLEGGTHEQYF
.	.	TRBJ2-7	TRBV7-2	TGTGCCAGCAGCTTAGGGAACAGGGTCTCCTACGAGCAGTACTTC	CASSLGNRVSYEQYF
once	.	TRBJ2-7	TRBV27	TGTGCCAGCAGTCCCATGGGAGATGCCTACGAGCAGTACTTC	CASSPMGDAYEQYF